This TCR beta chain comes out of a study of a mutant IDH1 vaccine in newly diagnosed glioma. Study information: Onset of vaccination occurred 4-6 weeks following radiotherapy alone, or with temozolomide cycles. Whole-study results and caveats: Shifts in the top peripheral T cell clonotypes seemed unrelated to pseudoprogression.

Assay used: immunoSEQ multiplex PCR; TCRdb lists only in-frame clones, some missing. Of about 54,000 clones detected, around 83% appear once; the ten largest clones hold roughly 3.2%. With regard to this clone: Antigen specificity is unknown.

The germline CDR1 and CDR2 sequences are WSHSY and SAAADI. The CDR3 loop spans 15 amino acids. J was trimmed by 5 bases and V by 1 base; bases with no gene match: 6. The time point denotes: week 47, end of study. In the vaccine, a single dose held 300 ug of the mutant IDH1 20-mer peptide, along with topical imiquimod. The clonotype originates from a woman in her 50s with glioma. The source material was PBMCs, sampled from a glioma patient whose treatment included an IDH1 peptide vaccine. This sequence joins TRBV10-2 and TRBJ1-2; 8 nucleotides match TRBD1. As DNA, the CDR3 is TGCGCCAGCAGTGAGTTCCCCCGGACAGGGTATGGCTACACCTTC. Encoded protein: CASSEFPRTGYGYTF.